Each of the 8 T cell receptor beta chains below was sequenced from the same sample in a study of blood T cell repertoires in COVID-19. Repertoires were generated with immunoSEQ multiplex PCR, while TCRdb's copy carries only in-frame clones and drops some. The sample has more than 45,000 clones, 86% seen once. Material: peripheral blood. All receptors derive from an older man with acute or convalescent COVID-19.

V usage is TRBV29-1 and J usage is TRBJ1-1, with D possibly being TRBD1 (6 bases). V was shortened by 5 bases and J by 4 bases, with 14 bases between the two germline ends. The germline gives CDR1 SQVTM, CDR2 ANQGSEA. The CDR3 is made up of 13 amino acids. The CDR3 is CSVLKGGATEAFF. The CDR3 DNA reads TGCAGCGTTCTTAAAGGGGGAGCCACTGAAGCTTTCTTT.

The chain carries TRBV25-1 and TRBJ2-1; 7 nucleotides align to TRBD2. This CDR3 is built from 12 residues. Germline CDR1 is MGHDK and CDR2 is SYGVNS. The J segment lost 10 bases and the V segment lost 7 bases, leaving 7 bases of the junction unmatched. CDR3 sequence reads: CASNGAGMEQFF. DNA of the CDR3: TGTGCCAGCAATGGAGCGGGGATGGAGCAGTTCTTC.

The CDR3 protein is CASSQLVDSNPGNTIYF. CDR3 sequence (DNA): TGCGCCAGCAGCCAGCTTGTGGACAGTAACCCTGGAAACACCATATATTTT. The genes are TRBV4-1 and TRBJ2-2; tentative D call: TRBD1 (6 bases). The J call may not be correct, given that the DNA end is closer to TRBJ1-3. This CDR3 is built from 17 residues. CDR1 is MGHRA and CDR2 is YSYEKL in the germline V gene.

This chain links TRBV12-3 or TRBV12-4 with TRBJ1-2; D might be TRBD1 (5 bases). Trimming shortened V by 6 bases and J by 4 bases, and 12 bases separated the two germline ends. The CDR3 has 13 amino acids. Here the CDR3 reads CASSTRAGYGYTF. CDR3 DNA: TGTGCCAGCAGCACCAGGGCTGGCTATGGCTACACCTTC.

This rearrangement joins TRBV19 to TRBJ2-5; D perhaps matches TRBD2 (6 bases). The germline V gene encodes CDR1 LNHDA and CDR2 SQIVND (reference sequence). The CDR3 contains 15 residues. V lost 4 bases and J lost 5, with 17 bases in between. CDR3 residues: CASSTPGGARETQYF. CDR3 sequence (DNA): TGTGCCAGTAGTACTCCCGGAGGGGCCAGGGAGACCCAGTACTTC.

The chain uses TRBV15 and TRBJ1-1, with TRBD1 as a possible D gene (5 bases). V lost 0 bases to trimming and J lost 8 bases, with 10 bases between them. The CDR3 extends over 13 amino acids. Germline values: CDR1 LNHNV, CDR2 YYDKDF (reference sequence). This chain's CDR3 is CATSREQVGEAFF. The CDR3 DNA reads TGTGCCACCAGCAGAGAACAGGTTGGAGAAGCTTTCTTT.

The V call is TRBV6-1, the J call TRBJ1-1; no definite D call. CDR3 length equals 15 residues. With 2 bases removed from V and 1 base from J, the gap between germline ends came to 11 bases. CDR1 is MNHNS, CDR2 SASEGT, per germline. The DNA of the CDR3 is TGTGCCAGCAGTGAATGGGCAGGTAGGAACACTGAAGCTTTCTTT. The encoded protein is CASSEWAGRNTEAFF.

CDR3 in DNA: TGTGCCAGCAGCTCCCCGGGACTAGCGGGGGGGCGCCCCCACGAGCAGTACTTC. Translation gives CASSSPGLAGGRPHEQYF. This chain links TRBV7-2 with TRBJ2-7; TRBD2 agrees at 16 bases. Trimming removed 4 bases from V and 5 bases from J; junction bases left unmatched: 11. Germline lookup yields CDR1 SGHTA and CDR2 FQGNSA. This CDR3 is built from 18 residues.